This passage covers 8 T cell receptor beta chains from one sample sequenced in a study of blood T cell repertoires in COVID-19. Method: immunoSEQ multiplex PCR; TCRdb's copy keeps in-frame clones and lacks some. The repertoire holds 97,000 or so clones, with roughly four fifths as singletons. Sequencing was done on a sample of peripheral blood. These receptors were taken from a man aged 60 to 69 with acute or convalescent COVID-19.

The rearrangement links TRBV30 to TRBJ1-4; TRBD1 aligns across 8 bases. J was trimmed by 5 bases and V by 5 bases; bases with no gene match: 4. Germline loops: CDR1 GTSNPN, CDR2 SVGIG (reference sequence). The CDR3 totals 13 residues. The CDR3 here is CAWRRQGNEKLFF. The DNA of the CDR3 is TGTGCCTGGCGGCGACAGGGGAATGAAAAACTGTTTTTT.

V gene TRBV4-1 combines with J gene TRBJ2-5; 10 bases agree with TRBD2. J was trimmed by 2 bases and V by 1 base; bases with no gene match: 7. This CDR3 spans 17 amino acids. Germline-derived CDR1 and CDR2 are MGHRA and YSYEKL. The chain's CDR3 is CASSQAPQRGGQETQYF. The CDR3 nucleotides read TGCGCCAGCAGCCAAGCCCCCCAGCGGGGGGGTCAAGAGACCCAGTACTTC.

The chain uses TRBV10-3 and TRBJ2-1, with D possibly TRBD1 on 5 matching bases. V shed 5 bases and J shed 9 bases, with 11 bases lying between them. CDR3 length equals 12 residues. Germline V gene lookup returns CDR1 ENHRY and CDR2 SYGVKD. For the CDR3, the DNA is TGTGCCATCAGTCTATCAGGGCCTGAGCAGTTCTTC. Encoded protein: CAISLSGPEQFF.

This clone was observed a single time. This CDR3 is CASSTGDYEQYV. The CDR3 DNA reads as TGTGCCAGCTCGACGGGAGATTACGAGCAGTACGTC. The chain links TRBV6-6 to TRBJ2-7, with D tentatively TRBD2 (6 bases). In germline, CDR1 is MNHNY, CDR2 SVGAGI (reference sequence). The CDR3 consists of 12 residues. Trimming pared 8 bases from V and 4 bases from J, leaving 12 bases between.

This clone was seen only a few times. The rearrangement joins TRBV3-1 (or the pseudogene TRBV3-2) to TRBJ1-6, with a possible D match to TRBD1 (5 bases). This CDR3 is built from 14 residues. Germline CDR1 reads LGHDT; CDR2 reads YNNKEL (reference sequence). The V end was cut by 1 base, the J end by 6 bases, with 7 bases between. DNA of the CDR3: TGTGCCAGCAGCCAAGGGGACTCTAATTCACCCCTCCACTTT. Translating gives CASSQGDSNSPLHF.

CDR3 amino acids: CASSSSERAIYNEQFF. In DNA form, the CDR3 reads TGTGCCAGCAGCTCTAGTGAGAGGGCCATATACAATGAGCAGTTCTTC. The chain employs TRBV7-9 and TRBJ2-1; tentative D call: TRBD2 (5 bases). V lost 4 bases and J lost 4, with 17 bases in between. Germline V gene lookup returns CDR1 SEHNR and CDR2 FQNEAQ (reference sequence). This CDR3 is built from 16 residues.

The chain uses TRBV6-1 and TRBJ1-3, with a tentative D call TRBD1 (5 bases). This CDR3 comprises 14 residues. Germline V CDR1 and CDR2: MNHNS, SASEGT. V gave up 1 base and J gave up 4 bases, with 8 bases separating them. In DNA, the CDR3 is TGTGCCAGCAGTGAAGATCACAGGGGAAACACCATATATTTT. The encoded protein is CASSEDHRGNTIYF.

The rearrangement links TRBV6-5 to TRBJ2-3, with a possible D match to TRBD2 (6 bases). CDR3 length equals 13 residues. Trimming took 7 bases from V and 3 from J, leaving 11 bases between them. Germline assignment: CDR1 MNHEY and CDR2 SVGAGI. CDR3 in DNA: TGTGCCAGCAAAGTCCTAGCGACAGATACGCAGTATTTT. Residues: CASKVLATDTQYF.